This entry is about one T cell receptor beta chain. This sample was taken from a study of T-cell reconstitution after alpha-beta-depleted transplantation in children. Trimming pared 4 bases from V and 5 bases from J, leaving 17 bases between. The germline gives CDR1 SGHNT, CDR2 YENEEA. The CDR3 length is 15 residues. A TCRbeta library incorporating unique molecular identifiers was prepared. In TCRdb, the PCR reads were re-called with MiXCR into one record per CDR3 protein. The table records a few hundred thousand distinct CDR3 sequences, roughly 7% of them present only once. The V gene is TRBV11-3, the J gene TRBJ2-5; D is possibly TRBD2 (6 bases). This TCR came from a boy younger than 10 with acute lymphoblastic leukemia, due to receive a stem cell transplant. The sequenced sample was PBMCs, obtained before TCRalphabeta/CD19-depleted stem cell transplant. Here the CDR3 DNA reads TGTGCCAGCAGCTCGCCCTGGACTACCGGGGAGACCCAGTACTTC. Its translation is CASSSPWTTGETQYF.